Below, 26 T cell receptor beta chains from the same sample are listed, as sequenced in a study of blood T cell repertoires in COVID-19. Produced via immunoSEQ multiplex PCR; TCRdb's table is partial and in-frame only. The table records about 42,000 clones, about nine tenths of them present only once. Input material: peripheral blood. These receptors originate from a woman aged 80 or over in a cohort sampled during active or convalescent COVID-19.

This clone was observed a handful of times. The genes are TRBV27 and TRBJ2-5, with 8 bases identical to TRBD2. With V trimmed by 6 bases and J by 7 bases, 7 bases remained unmatched. The CDR3 contains 13 residues. Germline CDR1 MNHEY, CDR2 SMNVEV (reference sequence). CDR3: CASSLGLAWTQYF. The DNA of the CDR3 is TGTGCCAGCAGCTTAGGACTAGCTTGGACCCAGTACTTC.

The V call is TRBV11-2, the J call TRBJ2-5, with D maybe TRBD2 (7 bases). V was pared by 1 base and J by 7 bases, with 10 bases between. The CDR3 spans 13 residues. The germline V gene has CDR1 SGHAT and CDR2 FQNNGV. The CDR3 coding sequence is TGTGCCAGCAGCTTAGGGGGAGGGGGGACCCAGTACTTC. Translation gives CASSLGGGGTQYF.

This chain joins TRBV11-3 and TRBJ2-5, with TRBD2 matching over 9 bases. The germline V gene encodes CDR1 SGHNT and CDR2 YENEEA. Trimming cost V 4 bases and J 5 bases; bases outside gene matches: 14. This CDR3 is 17 amino acids long. The CDR3 sequence: CASSSYRWREGLETQYF. The CDR3 nucleotides read TGTGCCAGCAGCTCCTATCGTTGGCGGGAGGGCTTGGAGACCCAGTACTTC.

A remark on this clone: The junction and the germline gene differ at one end; a read error may be behind it. The chain joins TRBV7-7 to TRBJ2-5, with 13 bases aligning to TRBD2. CDR3 length: 15 amino acids. CDR1 is SSHAT, CDR2 FNYEAQ, per germline (reference sequence). CDR3 sequence (DNA): TGTGCTAGCAGCCCGGGACTAGCGGGATTGGAGACCCAGTACTTC. This sequence encodes CASSPGLAGLETQYF.

The chain combines TRBV5-4 with TRBJ2-7, with 16 bases identical to TRBD2. V was pared by 4 bases and J by 0 bases, with 4 bases of the junction left unmatched. The CDR3 is made up of 17 amino acids. Germline CDR1 SGHNT, CDR2 YYREEE (reference sequence). CDR3 sequence reads: CASSPGLAGGTSYEQYF. In DNA, the CDR3 is TGTGCCAGCAGCCCGGGACTAGCGGGAGGGACCTCCTACGAGCAGTACTTC.

The chain employs TRBV30 and TRBJ1-2; no clear D. The CDR3 length is 11 residues. The germline V and J ends were trimmed by 3 bases and 4 bases, with 6 bases remaining between them. Germline V gene lookup returns CDR1 GTSNPN and CDR2 SVGIG (reference sequence). The CDR3 protein is CAWSPRYGYTF. The CDR3 nucleotides are TGTGCCTGGAGCCCGCGCTATGGCTACACCTTC.

The rearrangement links TRBV10-3 to TRBJ1-1; 7 bases are a match to TRBD1. CDR3 length equals 15 residues. Trimming cost V 3 bases and J 4 bases; bases outside gene matches: 8. Germline V gene lookup returns CDR1 ENHRY and CDR2 SYGVKD. CDR3: CAISDDRAWGTEAFF. In nucleotides, the CDR3 is TGTGCCATCAGTGACGACAGGGCGTGGGGCACTGAAGCTTTCTTT.

The rearrangement uses TRBV4-1 and TRBJ2-7; TRBD2 matches 7 bases. The CDR3 totals 15 residues. The germline CDR1 and CDR2 sequences are MGHRA and YSYEKL. The V segment lost 3 bases and the J segment 0 bases; nucleotides outside the gene matches: 5. The CDR3 region has the DNA TGCGCCAGCAGCCACCCCCCGGGGGGCTCCTACGAGCAGTACTTC. Protein product: CASSHPPGGSYEQYF.

This rearrangement joins TRBV30 to TRBJ2-5, with 9 bases matching TRBD1. CDR3 length: 14 amino acids. Looked up from germline, CDR1 is GTSNPN and CDR2 is SVGIG (reference sequence). V lost 3 bases, J lost 5 bases, and 7 bases stayed unmatched. The CDR3 DNA reads TGTGCCTGGAGAGCCGGGACAGGGATCGAGACCCAGTACTTC. This translates into CAWRAGTGIETQYF.

The rearrangement uses TRBV28 and TRBJ2-5; 9 bases map to TRBD1. The CDR3 has 15 amino acids. Germline V CDR1 and CDR2: MDHEN, SYDVKM. Losses at the gene ends were 6 bases for V and 9 bases for J; bases not matched to a gene: 14. The CDR3 here is CASRGPGQGIGAQYF. Written as DNA, the CDR3 is TGTGCCAGCAGGGGCCCGGGACAGGGCATAGGGGCCCAGTACTTC. Looking up the rest from reference TRBV28 and TRBJ2-5 gives the full variable domain: DVKVTQSSRYLVKRTGEKVFLECVQDMDHENMFWYRQDPGLGLRLIYFSYDVKMKEKGDIPEGYSVSREKKERFSLILESASTNQTSMYLCASRGPGQGIGAQYFGPGTRLLVL.

The chain is built from TRBV9 and TRBJ2-2; 8 positions agree with TRBD1. Unmatched junction bases numbered 4, after V lost 2 bases and J lost 7 bases. Per germline, CDR1 SGDLS and CDR2 YYNGEE. The CDR3 covers 14 residues. Here the CDR3 reads CASSVRTGSGELFF. The CDR3 region has the DNA TGTGCCAGCAGCGTTAGGACAGGGAGCGGGGAGCTGTTTTTT.

The chain links TRBV5-1 to TRBJ2-5, with D maybe TRBD2 (6 bases). The CDR3 is 15 residues long. Germline loops: CDR1 SGHRS, CDR2 YFSETQ. The V and J ends lost 2 bases and 3 bases respectively, with 14 bases between them. The CDR3 DNA sequence: TGCGCCAGCAGCTTCGCGGGGTGGAGCGAAGAGACCCAGTACTTC. Its translation: CASSFAGWSEETQYF. Together with reference TRBV5-1 and TRBJ2-5, the CDR3 gives the full variable domain: KAGVTQTPRYLIKTRGQQVTLSCSPISGHRSVSWYQQTPGQGLQFLFEYFSETQRNKGNFPGRFSGRQFSNSRSEMNVSTLELGDSALYLCASSFAGWSEETQYFGPGTRLLVL.

This chain connects TRBV4-1 to TRBJ2-6; possibly TRBD2 for D (6 bases). Germline lookup yields CDR1 MGHRA and CDR2 YSYEKL. The CDR3 consists of 16 residues. V was pared by 4 bases and J by 2 bases, with 12 bases between. The DNA for the CDR3 is TGCGCCAGCAGCCCCGAGCCGGGGGCTGGGGCCAACGTCCTGACTTTC. Amino acid sequence: CASSPEPGAGANVLTF.

This clone was counted only a few times. J is TRBJ2-2 and V is TRBV28; D unclear. Trimming cost V 5 bases and J 5 bases, with 15 bases left between them. From germline, CDR1 is MDHEN and CDR2 SYDVKM. There are 15 residues in the CDR3. The CDR3 reads CASSPPLRWTGELFF. CDR3 nucleotide sequence: TGTGCCAGCAGTCCGCCGCTAAGATGGACCGGGGAGCTGTTTTTT.

The V gene is TRBV5-4, the J gene TRBJ2-3; TRBD2 agrees at 12 bases. V lost 8 bases, J lost 4 bases, and 8 bases stayed unmatched. Germline V gene sequence: CDR1 SGHNT, CDR2 YYREEE (reference sequence). The CDR3 contains 15 residues. Written as DNA, the CDR3 is TGTGCCAGTACCGAGACTAGCGGGGGATCAGATACGCAGTATTTT. Its translation: CASTETSGGSDTQYF. The full variable domain, in which reference TRBV5-4 and TRBJ2-3 provide the parts outside the CDR3, is ETGVTQSPTHLIKTRGQQVTLRCSSQSGHNTVSWYQQALGQGPQFIFQYYREEENGRGNFPPRFSGLQFPNYSSELNVNALELDDSALYLCASTETSGGSDTQYFGPGTRLTVL.

In DNA, the CDR3 is TGTGCCAGCAGCGCGCTACTTGGGACAGCTGGAAACACCATATATTTT. It codes for CASSALLGTAGNTIYF. V is TRBV9 and J is TRBJ1-3, with 7 bases aligning to TRBD1. The germline V gene encodes CDR1 SGDLS and CDR2 YYNGEE. V lost 3 bases and J lost 2; bases outside the gene matches: 8. The CDR3 is 16 residues long.

The genes are TRBV7-9 and TRBJ1-1; TRBD1 might be the D (6 bases). V shed 1 base and J shed 1 base, with 7 bases lying between them. The CDR3 is 14 residues long. CDR1 SEHNR and CDR2 FQNEAQ come from the germline V gene (reference sequence). The CDR3 DNA sequence: TGTGCCAGCAGCTTAGAAGGGGGGAACACTGAAGCTTTCTTT. Protein sequence: CASSLEGGNTEAFF.

This chain joins TRBV19 and TRBJ2-2, with 8 bases lining up with TRBD1. CDR1 LNHDA and CDR2 SQIVND come from the germline V gene (reference sequence). The CDR3 extends over 14 amino acids. The V gene end was trimmed by 8 bases and the J gene end by 4 bases; junction bases not matched to a gene: 6. The CDR3 sequence: CASGRQGITGELFF. The CDR3 DNA reads as TGTGCCAGTGGGAGACAGGGGATCACCGGGGAGCTGTTTTTT.

This clone was observed a single time. J is TRBJ1-2 and V is TRBV7-9, with 7 bases lining up with TRBD1. From germline, CDR1 is SEHNR and CDR2 FQNEAQ (reference sequence). The CDR3 covers 13 residues. The V and J ends lost 3 bases and 6 bases, in that order; junction bases with no gene match: 4. The CDR3 loop reads CASSFGGGHGYTF. In DNA, the CDR3 is TGTGCCAGCAGCTTTGGAGGGGGCCATGGCTACACCTTC.

The chain links TRBV9 to TRBJ2-1; 7 positions match TRBD2. Germline CDR1 and CDR2: SGDLS and YYNGEE. The J segment lost 6 bases and the V segment lost 4 bases, leaving 10 bases of the junction unmatched. CDR3 length: 15 amino acids. The CDR3 sequence: CASSPGSGEFNEQFF. CDR3 DNA sequence: TGTGCCAGCAGCCCAGGCAGCGGGGAGTTCAATGAGCAGTTCTTC.

The chain uses TRBV5-4 and TRBJ2-7, with 10 bases identical to TRBD2. Germline values: CDR1 SGHNT, CDR2 YYREEE (reference sequence). The CDR3 totals 15 residues. Trimming at V came to 0 bases and at J to 6 bases, leaving 6 bases not matched to a gene. The CDR3 DNA reads as TGTGCCAGCAGCTTGGAAAGCGGGGGGGCCGGCGAGCAGTACTTC. This sequence encodes CASSLESGGAGEQYF.

J is TRBJ1-4 and V is TRBV5-4; 9 bases map to TRBD1. V shed 4 bases, J shed 6 bases, and the junction held 10 bases outside the gene matches. The germline CDR1 and CDR2 sequences are SGHNT and YYREEE (reference sequence). The CDR3 is made up of 16 amino acids. DNA for the CDR3: TGTGCCAGCAGCCCACAACAACAGGGGGCGGATGAAAAACTGTTTTTT. It specifies CASSPQQQGADEKLFF.

The gene calls are TRBV6-1 and TRBJ2-1; D is perhaps TRBD2 (5 bases). CDR3 length equals 15 residues. Deletions cut 0 bases from V and 9 bases from J, with 15 bases between. The germline V gene has CDR1 MNHNS and CDR2 SASEGT. CDR3 region: CASSEARGLFSEQFF. In DNA, the CDR3 is TGTGCCAGCAGTGAAGCGCGAGGGCTCTTCAGTGAGCAGTTCTTC.

V is TRBV12-3 or TRBV12-4 and J is TRBJ1-2; TRBD1 agrees at 7 bases. This CDR3 spans 13 amino acids. J lost 6 bases, V lost 6 bases, and 7 bases had no gene match. CDR3 sequence: CASSVTGPHGYTF. As DNA, the CDR3 is TGTGCCAGCAGCGTGACAGGGCCCCATGGCTACACCTTC.

The V and J genes are TRBV4-3 and TRBJ1-4, with 7 bases that match TRBD1. This CDR3 has 15 residues. With 2 bases clipped from V and 8 bases from J, the junction kept 8 bases outside the gene matches. CDR1 is LGHNA, CDR2 YSLEER, per germline. The CDR3 sequence is CASSQTWAGGEKLFF. Here the CDR3 DNA reads TGCGCCAGCAGCCAAACCTGGGCAGGGGGGGAAAAACTGTTTTTT.

The rearrangement joins TRBV29-1 to TRBJ1-1; maybe TRBD1 (5 bases). V was clipped by 0 bases and J by 0 bases, with 29 bases between them. CDR1 and CDR2 (germline): SQVTM, ANQGSEA. The CDR3 spans 21 residues. CDR3 amino acids: CSVEDYDSVLTAQYLNTEAFF. The CDR3 DNA is TGCAGCGTTGAAGATTACGACAGTGTGTTGACGGCTCAATACCTGAACACTGAAGCTTTCTTT.